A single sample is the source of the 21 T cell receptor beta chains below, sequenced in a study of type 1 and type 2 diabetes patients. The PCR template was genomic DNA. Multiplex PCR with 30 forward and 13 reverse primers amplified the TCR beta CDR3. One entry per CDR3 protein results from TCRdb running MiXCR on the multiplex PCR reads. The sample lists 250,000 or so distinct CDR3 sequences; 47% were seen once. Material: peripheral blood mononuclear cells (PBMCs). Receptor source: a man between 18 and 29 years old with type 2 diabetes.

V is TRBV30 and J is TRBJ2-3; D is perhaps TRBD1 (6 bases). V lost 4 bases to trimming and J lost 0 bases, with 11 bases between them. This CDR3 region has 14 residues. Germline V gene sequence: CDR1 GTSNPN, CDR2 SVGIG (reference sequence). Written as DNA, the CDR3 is TGTGCCTGGACCCGGACAGACAGCACAGATACGCAGTATTTT. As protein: CAWTRTDSTDTQYF.

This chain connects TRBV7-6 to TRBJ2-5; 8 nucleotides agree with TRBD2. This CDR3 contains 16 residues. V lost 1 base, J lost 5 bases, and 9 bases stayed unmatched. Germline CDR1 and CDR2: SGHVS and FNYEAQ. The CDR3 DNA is TGTGCCAGCAGCTTAGGCAGCGGGAGATTCGAGGAGACCCAGTACTTC. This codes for CASSLGSGRFEETQYF.

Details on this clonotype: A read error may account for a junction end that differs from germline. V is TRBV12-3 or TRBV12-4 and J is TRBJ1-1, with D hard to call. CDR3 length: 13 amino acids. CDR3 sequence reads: CATSPSLGPPPTF. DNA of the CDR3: TGTGCCACCTCCCCGAGCCTAGGTCCACCGCCGACCTTT.

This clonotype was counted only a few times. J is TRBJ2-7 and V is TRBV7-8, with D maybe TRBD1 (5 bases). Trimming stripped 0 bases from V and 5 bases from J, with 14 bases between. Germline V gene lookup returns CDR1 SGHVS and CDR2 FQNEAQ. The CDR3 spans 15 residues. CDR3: CASSLAGQGRHEQYF. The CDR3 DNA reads TGTGCCAGCAGCTTAGCCGGCCAGGGTAGACACGAGCAGTACTTC. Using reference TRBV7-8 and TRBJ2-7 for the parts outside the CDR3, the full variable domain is GAGVSQSPRYKVAKRGQDVALRCDPISGHVSLFWYQQALGQGPEFLTYFQNEAQLDKSGLPSDRFFAERPEGSVSTLKIQRTQQEDSAVYLCASSLAGQGRHEQYFGPGTRLTVT.

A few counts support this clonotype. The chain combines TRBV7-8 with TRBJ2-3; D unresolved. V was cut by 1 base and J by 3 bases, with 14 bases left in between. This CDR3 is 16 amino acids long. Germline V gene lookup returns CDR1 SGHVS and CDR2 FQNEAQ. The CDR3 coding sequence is TGTGCCAGCAGCTTAGTTGGGTTGTCAGAAACAGATACGCAGTATTTT. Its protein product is CASSLVGLSETDTQYF.

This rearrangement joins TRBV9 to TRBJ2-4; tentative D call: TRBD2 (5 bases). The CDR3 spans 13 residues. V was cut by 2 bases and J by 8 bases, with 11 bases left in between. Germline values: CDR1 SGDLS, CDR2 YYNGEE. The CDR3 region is CASSVGSKDIQYF. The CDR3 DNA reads TGTGCCAGCAGCGTGGGGAGTAAGGACATTCAGTACTTC. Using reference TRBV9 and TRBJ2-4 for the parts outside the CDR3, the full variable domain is DSGVTQTPKHLITATGQRVTLRCSPRSGDLSVYWYQQSLDQGLQFLIQYYNGEERAKGNILERFSAQQFPDLHSELNLSSLELGDSALYFCASSVGSKDIQYFGAGTRLSVL.

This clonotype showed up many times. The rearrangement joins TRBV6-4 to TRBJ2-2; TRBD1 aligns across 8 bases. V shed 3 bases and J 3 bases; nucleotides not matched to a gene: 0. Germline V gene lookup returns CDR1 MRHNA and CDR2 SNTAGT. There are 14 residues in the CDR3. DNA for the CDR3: TGTGCCAGCAGTGAGGGACAGGACACCGGGGAGCTGTTTTTT. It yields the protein CASSEGQDTGELFF.

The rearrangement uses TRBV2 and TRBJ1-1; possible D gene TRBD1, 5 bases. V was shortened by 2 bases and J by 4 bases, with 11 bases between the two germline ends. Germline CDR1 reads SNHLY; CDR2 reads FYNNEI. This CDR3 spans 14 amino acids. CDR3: CASSERGGSTEAFF. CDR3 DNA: TGTGCCAGCAGTGAAAGGGGTGGGAGCACTGAAGCTTTCTTT.

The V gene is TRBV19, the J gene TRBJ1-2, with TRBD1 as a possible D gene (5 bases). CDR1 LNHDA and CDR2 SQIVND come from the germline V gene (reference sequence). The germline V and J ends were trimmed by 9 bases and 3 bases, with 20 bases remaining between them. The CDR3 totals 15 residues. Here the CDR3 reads CASCFGQGGYYGYTF. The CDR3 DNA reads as TGTGCCAGCTGCTTCGGTCAGGGTGGCTACTATGGCTACACCTTC.

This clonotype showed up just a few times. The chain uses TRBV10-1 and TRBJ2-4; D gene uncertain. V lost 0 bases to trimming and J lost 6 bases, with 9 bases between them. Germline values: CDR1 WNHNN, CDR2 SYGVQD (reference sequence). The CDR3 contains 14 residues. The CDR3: CASSESTNLNIQYF. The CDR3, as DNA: TGCGCCAGCAGTGAGTCAACTAATTTAAACATTCAGTACTTC.

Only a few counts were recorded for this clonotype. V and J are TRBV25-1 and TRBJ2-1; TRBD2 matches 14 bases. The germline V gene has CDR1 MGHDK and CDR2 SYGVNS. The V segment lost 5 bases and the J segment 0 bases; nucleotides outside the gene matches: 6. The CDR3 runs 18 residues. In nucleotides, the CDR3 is TGTGCCAGCAGTTCTCAGGGACTAGCGGGGGACTCCTACAATGAGCAGTTCTTC. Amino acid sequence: CASSSQGLAGDSYNEQFF.

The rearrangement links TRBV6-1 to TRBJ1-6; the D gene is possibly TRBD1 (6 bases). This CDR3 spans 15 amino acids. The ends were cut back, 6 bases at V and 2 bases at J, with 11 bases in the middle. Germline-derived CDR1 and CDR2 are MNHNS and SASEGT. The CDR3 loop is CASRRQAAYNSPLHF. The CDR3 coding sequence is TGTGCCAGCAGGAGACAGGCCGCCTATAATTCACCCCTCCACTTT.

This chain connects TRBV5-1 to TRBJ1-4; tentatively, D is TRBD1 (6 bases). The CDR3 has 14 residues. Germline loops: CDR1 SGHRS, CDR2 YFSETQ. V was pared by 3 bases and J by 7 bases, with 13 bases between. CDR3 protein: CASSSTGLGEKLFF. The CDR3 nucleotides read TGCGCCAGCAGCTCCACAGGGCTGGGTGAAAAACTGTTTTTT.

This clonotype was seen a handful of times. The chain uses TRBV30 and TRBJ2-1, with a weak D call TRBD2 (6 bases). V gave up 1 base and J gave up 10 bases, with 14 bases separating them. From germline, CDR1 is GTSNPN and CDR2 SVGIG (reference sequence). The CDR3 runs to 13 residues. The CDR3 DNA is TGTGCCTGGAGTGACACCGGGACTGGGGAGCAGTTCTTC. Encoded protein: CAWSDTGTGEQFF.

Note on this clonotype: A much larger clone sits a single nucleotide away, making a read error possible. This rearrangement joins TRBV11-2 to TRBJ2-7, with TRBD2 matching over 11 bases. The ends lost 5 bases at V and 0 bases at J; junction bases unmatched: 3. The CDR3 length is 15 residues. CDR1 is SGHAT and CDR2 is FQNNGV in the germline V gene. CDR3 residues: CASSVTSGGSYEQYF. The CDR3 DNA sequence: TGTGCCAGCAGCGTTACTAGCGGGGGCTCCTACGAGCAGTACTTC. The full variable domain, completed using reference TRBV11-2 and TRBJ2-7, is EAGVAQSPRYKIIEKRQSVAFWCNPISGHATLYWYQQILGQGPKLLIQFQNNGVVDDSQLPKDRFSAERLKGVDSTLKIQPAKLEDSAVYLCASSVTSGGSYEQYFGPGTRLTVT.

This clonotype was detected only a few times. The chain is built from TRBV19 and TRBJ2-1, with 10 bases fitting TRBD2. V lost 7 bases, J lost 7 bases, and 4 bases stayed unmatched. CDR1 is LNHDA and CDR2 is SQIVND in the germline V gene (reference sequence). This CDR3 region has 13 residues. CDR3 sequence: CASTGTSDNEQFF. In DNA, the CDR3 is TGTGCCAGTACGGGGACTAGCGATAATGAGCAGTTCTTC.

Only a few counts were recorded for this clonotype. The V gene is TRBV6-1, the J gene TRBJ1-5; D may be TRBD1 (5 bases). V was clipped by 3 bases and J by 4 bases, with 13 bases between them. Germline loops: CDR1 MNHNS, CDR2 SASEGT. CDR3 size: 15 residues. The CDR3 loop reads CASSEWAGSNQPQHF. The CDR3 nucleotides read TGTGCCAGCAGTGAGTGGGCAGGGAGTAATCAGCCCCAGCATTTT.

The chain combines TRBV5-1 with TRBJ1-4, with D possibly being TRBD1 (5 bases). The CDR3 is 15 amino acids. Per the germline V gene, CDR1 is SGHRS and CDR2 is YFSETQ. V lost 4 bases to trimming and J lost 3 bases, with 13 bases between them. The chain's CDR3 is CASSRDSRPNEKLFF. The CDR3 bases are TGCGCCAGCAGCAGAGACAGCCGGCCTAATGAAAAACTGTTTTTT.

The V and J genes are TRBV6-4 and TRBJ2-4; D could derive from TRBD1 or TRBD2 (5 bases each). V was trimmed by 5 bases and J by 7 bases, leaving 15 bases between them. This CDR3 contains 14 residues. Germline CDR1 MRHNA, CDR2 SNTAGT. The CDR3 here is CASSTAREGNIQYF. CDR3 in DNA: TGTGCCAGCAGTACCGCAAGAGAGGGGAACATTCAGTACTTC.

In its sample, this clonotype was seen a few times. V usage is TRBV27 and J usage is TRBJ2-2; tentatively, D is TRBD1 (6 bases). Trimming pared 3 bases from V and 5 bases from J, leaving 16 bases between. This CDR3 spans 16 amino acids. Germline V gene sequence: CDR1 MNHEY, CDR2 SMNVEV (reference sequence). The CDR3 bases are TGTGCCAGCAGTTTGGTTAAGGGGGTTCAAACCGGGGAGCTGTTTTTT. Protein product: CASSLVKGVQTGELFF.

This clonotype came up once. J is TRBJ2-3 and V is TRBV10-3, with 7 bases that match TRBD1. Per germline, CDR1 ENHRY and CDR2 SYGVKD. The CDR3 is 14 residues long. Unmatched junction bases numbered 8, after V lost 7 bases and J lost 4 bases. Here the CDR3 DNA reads TGTGCCATCACCGAGGGGCAGGGGGCAGATACGCAGTATTTT. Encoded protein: CAITEGQGADTQYF.